What follows is one TCR beta chain and its context. Antigen specificity is unknown. The CDR3 does not end in the conserved phenylalanine or tryptophan, so this is likely a read error. V was shortened by 4 bases and J by 1 base, with 12 bases between the two germline ends. CDR3 length equals 15 residues. CDR1 is SGHDT, CDR2 YYEEEE, per germline. This sample was included in a study of cytomegalovirus exposure and HLA in healthy donors. Study findings and constraints: Researchers reported from a later analysis that most CMV-associated TCR beta chains appeared HLA-restricted.

The study ran its PCR with 60 Vbeta and 13 Jbeta primers. The repertoire was sequenced with immunoSEQ multiplex PCR; TCRdb's copy has only in-frame clones and lacks some. The sample holds around 170,000 clones, roughly 84% seen once. This clonotype was sampled from a boy aged 2 to 10 in good health and CMV-seronegative. The rearrangement joins TRBV5-6 to TRBJ1-5; no definite D call. The sequenced material came from PBMCs. The CDR3 DNA is TGTGCCAGCAGCCCGTCCCACAGCAGCAATCAGCCCCAGCATGTT. It yields the protein CASSPSHSSNQPQHV.